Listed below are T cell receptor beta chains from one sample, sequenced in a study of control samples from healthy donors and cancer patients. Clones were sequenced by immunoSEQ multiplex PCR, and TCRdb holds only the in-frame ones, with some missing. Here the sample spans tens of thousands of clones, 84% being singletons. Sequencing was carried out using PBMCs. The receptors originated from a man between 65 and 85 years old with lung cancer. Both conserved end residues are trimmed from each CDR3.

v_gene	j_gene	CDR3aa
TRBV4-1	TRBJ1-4	ASSQGRIPPGGKLF
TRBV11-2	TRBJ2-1	ASSSSGGGRNEQF
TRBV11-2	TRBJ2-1	ASSLYADEQF
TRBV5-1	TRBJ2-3	ASSLGGVPTDTQY
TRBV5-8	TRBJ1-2	ASNPTGRANYGYT
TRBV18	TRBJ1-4	ASSPAVQTDRNEKLF
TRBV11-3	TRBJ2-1	ASSLSSMNEQF
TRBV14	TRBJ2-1	ASSQNSGKDEQF
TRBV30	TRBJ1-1	AWSKGQGRRNEAF
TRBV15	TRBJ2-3	ATSRDLISTDTQY
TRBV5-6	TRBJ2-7	ASSVPGQGTYEQY
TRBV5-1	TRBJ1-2	ASSPTEGGYGYT
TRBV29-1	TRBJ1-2	SVEGGQGMNGYT
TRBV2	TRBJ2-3	ASSDIGVSTDTQY
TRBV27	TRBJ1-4	ASSSAGTGNEKLF
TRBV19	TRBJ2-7	ASSITGYGTYEQY
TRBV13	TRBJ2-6	ASSQRVAGPDVLT
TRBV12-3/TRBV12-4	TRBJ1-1	ASSFGGTEAF
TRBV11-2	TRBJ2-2	ASGNGVVDGELF
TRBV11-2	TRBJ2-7	ASSLDQGTRYEQY
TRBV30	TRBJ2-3	AWSRTDTQY
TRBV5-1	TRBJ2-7	ASSLGTPYEQY
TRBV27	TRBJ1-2	ASRERAAGGYT
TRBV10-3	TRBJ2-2	ATGPAGGTGELF
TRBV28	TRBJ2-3	ASSQGGTDTQY
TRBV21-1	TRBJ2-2	ASSWKGHLNTGELF
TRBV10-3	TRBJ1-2	AISEGNYGYT
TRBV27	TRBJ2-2	ASSWRGTGELF
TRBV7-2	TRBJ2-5	ASSFQETQY
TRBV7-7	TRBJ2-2	ASSFGARGGSGELF
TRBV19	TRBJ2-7	ASSHLGNYEQY
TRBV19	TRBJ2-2	ASSTGGNTGELF
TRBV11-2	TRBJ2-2	ASSLEALANVGGELF